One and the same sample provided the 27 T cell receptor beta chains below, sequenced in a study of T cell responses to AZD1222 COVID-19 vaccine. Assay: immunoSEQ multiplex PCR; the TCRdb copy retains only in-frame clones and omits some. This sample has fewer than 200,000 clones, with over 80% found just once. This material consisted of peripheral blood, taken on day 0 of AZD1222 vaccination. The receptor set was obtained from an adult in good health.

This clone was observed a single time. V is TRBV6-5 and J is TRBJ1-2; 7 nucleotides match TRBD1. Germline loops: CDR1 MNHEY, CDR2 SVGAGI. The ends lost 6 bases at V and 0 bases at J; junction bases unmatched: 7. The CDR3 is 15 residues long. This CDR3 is CASRSRDSANYGYTF. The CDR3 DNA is TGTGCCAGCAGGTCACGGGACAGCGCTAACTATGGCTACACCTTC.

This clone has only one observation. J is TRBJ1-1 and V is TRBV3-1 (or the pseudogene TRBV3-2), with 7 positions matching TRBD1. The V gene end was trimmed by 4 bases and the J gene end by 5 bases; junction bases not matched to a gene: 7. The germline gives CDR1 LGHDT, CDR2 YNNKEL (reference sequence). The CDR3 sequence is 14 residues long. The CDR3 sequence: CASSPTDRETEAFF. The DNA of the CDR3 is TGTGCCAGCAGCCCCACAGACAGGGAGACTGAAGCTTTCTTT.

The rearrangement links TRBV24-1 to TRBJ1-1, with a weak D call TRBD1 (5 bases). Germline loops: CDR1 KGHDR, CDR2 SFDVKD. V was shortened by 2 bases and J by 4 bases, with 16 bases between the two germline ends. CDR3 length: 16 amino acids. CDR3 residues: CATSDSGLQGGTEAFF. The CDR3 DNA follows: TGTGCCACCAGTGATTCCGGTCTTCAGGGTGGCACTGAAGCTTTCTTT.

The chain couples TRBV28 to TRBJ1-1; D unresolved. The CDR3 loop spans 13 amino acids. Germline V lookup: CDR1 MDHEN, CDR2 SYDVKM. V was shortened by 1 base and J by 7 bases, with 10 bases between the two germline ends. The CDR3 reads CASSLSRPGEAFF. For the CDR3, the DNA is TGTGCCAGCAGTTTATCGCGGCCAGGTGAAGCTTTCTTT.

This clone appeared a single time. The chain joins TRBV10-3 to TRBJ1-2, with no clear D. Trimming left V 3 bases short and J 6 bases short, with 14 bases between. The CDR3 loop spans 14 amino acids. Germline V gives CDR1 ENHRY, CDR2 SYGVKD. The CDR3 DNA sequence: TGTGCCATCAGTGAAGTTGTTCCTTGGGATGGCTACACCTTC. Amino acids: CAISEVVPWDGYTF.

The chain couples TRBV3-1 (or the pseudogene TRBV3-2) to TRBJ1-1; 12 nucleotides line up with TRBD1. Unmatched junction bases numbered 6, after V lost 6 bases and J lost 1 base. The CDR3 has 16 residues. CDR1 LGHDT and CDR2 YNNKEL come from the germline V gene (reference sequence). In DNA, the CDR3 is TGTGCCAGCAGTCCCGGGACAGGGGGCACGAACACTGAAGCTTTCTTT. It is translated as CASSPGTGGTNTEAFF.

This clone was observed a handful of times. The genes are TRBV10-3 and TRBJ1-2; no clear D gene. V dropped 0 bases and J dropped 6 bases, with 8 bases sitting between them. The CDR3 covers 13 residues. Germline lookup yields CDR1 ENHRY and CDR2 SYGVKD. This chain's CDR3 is CAISESEGHGYTF. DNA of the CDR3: TGTGCCATCAGTGAGTCGGAGGGCCATGGCTACACCTTC.

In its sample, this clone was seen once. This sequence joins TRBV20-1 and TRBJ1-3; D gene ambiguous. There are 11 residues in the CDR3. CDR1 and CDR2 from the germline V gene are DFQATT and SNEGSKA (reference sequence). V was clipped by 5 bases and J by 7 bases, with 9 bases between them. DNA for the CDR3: TGCAGTGCTCACCTGCGGAACACCATATATTTT. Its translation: CSAHLRNTIYF.

CDR3 loop: CATAAGNTEAFF. For the CDR3, the DNA is TGTGCCACCGCGGCGGGGAACACTGAAGCTTTCTTT. This chain joins TRBV24-1 and TRBJ1-1; D gene uncertain. The germline CDR1 and CDR2 sequences are KGHDR and SFDVKD. This CDR3 spans 12 amino acids. The V gene lost 9 bases and the J gene lost 1 base, with 8 bases spanning the gap.

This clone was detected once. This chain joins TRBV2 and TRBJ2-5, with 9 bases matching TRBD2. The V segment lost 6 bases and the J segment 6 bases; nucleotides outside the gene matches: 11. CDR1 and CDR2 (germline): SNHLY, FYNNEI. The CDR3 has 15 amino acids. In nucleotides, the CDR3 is TGTGCCAGCAGGGTATGGACTAGCGTGTCCCAGACCCAGTACTTC. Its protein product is CASRVWTSVSQTQYF.

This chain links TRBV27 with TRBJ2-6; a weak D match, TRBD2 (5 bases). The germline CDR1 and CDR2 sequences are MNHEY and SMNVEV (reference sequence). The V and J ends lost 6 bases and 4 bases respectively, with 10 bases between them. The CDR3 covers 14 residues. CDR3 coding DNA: TGTGCCAGCAGCGAAGGACTCGGGGCCAACGTCCTGACTTTC. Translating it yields CASSEGLGANVLTF.

The CDR3 nucleotides read TGTGCCACCAGCAGAGGGACTACAGGGGTAGGGGTAGCTTTCTTT. Encoded protein: CATSRGTTGVGVAFF. J is TRBJ1-1 and V is TRBV15, with 7 bases identical to TRBD1. V was pared by 1 base and J by 10 bases, with 12 bases of the junction left unmatched. The CDR3 covers 15 residues. CDR1 is LNHNV and CDR2 is YYDKDF in the germline V gene (reference sequence).

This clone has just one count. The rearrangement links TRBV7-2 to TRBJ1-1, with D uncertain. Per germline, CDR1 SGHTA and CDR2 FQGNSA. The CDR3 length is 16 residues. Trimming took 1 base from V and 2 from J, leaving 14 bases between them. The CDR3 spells CASSLGRTVSNTEAFF. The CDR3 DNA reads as TGTGCCAGCAGCTTAGGGAGGACGGTCTCTAACACTGAAGCTTTCTTT.

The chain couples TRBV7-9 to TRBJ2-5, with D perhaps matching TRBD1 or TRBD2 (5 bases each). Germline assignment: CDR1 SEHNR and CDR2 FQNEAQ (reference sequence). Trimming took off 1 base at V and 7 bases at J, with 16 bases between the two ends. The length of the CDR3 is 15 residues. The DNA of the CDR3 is TGTGCCAGCAGCTTAGAAGGGACGTCGTGGGGGACCCAGTACTTC. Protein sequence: CASSLEGTSWGTQYF.

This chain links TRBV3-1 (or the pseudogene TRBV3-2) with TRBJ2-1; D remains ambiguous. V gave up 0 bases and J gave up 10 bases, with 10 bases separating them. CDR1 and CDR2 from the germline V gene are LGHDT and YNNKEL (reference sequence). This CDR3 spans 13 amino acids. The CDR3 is CASSQDRAREQFF. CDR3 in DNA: TGTGCCAGCAGCCAAGATAGAGCTAGGGAGCAGTTCTTC.

DNA for the CDR3: TGTGCCAGCAGCTTAGCGGGGGGAAACACCGGGGAGCTGTTTTTT. It encodes CASSLAGGNTGELFF. V is TRBV7-9 and J is TRBJ2-2; possibly TRBD2 for D (6 bases). The ends were cut back, 0 bases at V and 2 bases at J, with 7 bases in the middle. The CDR3 contains 15 residues. Germline V lookup: CDR1 SEHNR, CDR2 FQNEAQ (reference sequence).

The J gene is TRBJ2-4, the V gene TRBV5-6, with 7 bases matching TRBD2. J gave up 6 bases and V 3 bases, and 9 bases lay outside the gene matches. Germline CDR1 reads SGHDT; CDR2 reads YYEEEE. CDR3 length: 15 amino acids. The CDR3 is CASSSLTGGGNIQYF. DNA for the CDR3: TGTGCCAGCAGCTCCCTTACAGGCGGGGGAAACATTCAGTACTTC.

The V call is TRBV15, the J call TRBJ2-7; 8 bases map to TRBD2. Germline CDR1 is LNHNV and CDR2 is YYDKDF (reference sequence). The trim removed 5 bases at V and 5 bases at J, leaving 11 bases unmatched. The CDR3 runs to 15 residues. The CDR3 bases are TGTGCCACCAGCGCCCGGGGGGGGCCCTGGGACGAGCAGTACGTC. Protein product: CATSARGGPWDEQYV.

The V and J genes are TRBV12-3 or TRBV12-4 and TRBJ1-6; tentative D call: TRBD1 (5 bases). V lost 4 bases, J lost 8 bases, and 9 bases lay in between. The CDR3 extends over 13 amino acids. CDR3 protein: CASSSRTYSPLHF. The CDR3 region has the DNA TGTGCCAGCAGTTCCCGGACATATTCACCCCTCCACTTT.

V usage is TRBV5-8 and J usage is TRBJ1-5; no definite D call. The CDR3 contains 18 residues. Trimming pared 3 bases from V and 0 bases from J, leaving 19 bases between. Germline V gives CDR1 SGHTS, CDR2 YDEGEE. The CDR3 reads CASSSLLVAGGSNQPQHF. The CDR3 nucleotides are TGTGCCAGCAGCTCCCTATTGGTAGCGGGTGGTAGCAATCAGCCCCAGCATTTT.

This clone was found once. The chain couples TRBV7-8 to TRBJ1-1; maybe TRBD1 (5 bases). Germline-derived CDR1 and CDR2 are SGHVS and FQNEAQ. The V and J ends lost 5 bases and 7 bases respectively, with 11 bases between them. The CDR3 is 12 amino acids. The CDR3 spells CASSIPGVEAFF. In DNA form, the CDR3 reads TGTGCCAGCAGCATACCGGGGGTTGAAGCTTTCTTT. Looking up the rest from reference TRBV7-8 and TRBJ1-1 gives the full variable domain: GAGVSQSPRYKVAKRGQDVALRCDPISGHVSLFWYQQALGQGPEFLTYFQNEAQLDKSGLPSDRFFAERPEGSVSTLKIQRTQQEDSAVYLCASSIPGVEAFFGQGTRLTVV.

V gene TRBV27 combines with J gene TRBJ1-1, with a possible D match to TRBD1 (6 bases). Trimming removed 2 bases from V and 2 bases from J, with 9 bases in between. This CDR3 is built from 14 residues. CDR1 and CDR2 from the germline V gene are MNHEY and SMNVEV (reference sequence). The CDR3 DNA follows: TGTGCCAGCAGTTTAGGGACATCTAACACTGAAGCTTTCTTT. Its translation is CASSLGTSNTEAFF.

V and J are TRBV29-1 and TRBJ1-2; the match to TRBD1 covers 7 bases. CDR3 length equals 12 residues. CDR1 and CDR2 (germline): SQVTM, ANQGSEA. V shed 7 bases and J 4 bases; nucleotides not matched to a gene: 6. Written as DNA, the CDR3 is TGCAGCGCCCGGTCAGGGGGCTATGGCTACACCTTC. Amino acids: CSARSGGYGYTF.

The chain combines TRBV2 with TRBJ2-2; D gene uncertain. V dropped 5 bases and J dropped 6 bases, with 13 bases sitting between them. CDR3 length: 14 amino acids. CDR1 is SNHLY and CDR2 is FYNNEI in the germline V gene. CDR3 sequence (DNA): TGTGCCAGCAGTTGGAAACAGCAGTCCGGGGAGCTGTTTTTT. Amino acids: CASSWKQQSGELFF.

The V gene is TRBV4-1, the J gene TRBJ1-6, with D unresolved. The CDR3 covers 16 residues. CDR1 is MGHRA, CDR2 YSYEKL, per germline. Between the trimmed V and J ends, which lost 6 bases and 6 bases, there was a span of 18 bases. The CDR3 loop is CASRLFSAASNSPLHF. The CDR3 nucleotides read TGCGCCAGCAGACTATTTTCGGCAGCTTCTAATTCACCCCTCCACTTT.

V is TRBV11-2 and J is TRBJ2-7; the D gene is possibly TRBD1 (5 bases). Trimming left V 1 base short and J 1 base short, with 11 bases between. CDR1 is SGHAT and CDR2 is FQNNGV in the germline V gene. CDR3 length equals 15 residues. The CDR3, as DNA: TGTGCCAGCAGCTTAGCGCAGTCAGGGTCCTACGAGCAGTACTTC. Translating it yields CASSLAQSGSYEQYF. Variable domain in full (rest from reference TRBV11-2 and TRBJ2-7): EAGVAQSPRYKIIEKRQSVAFWCNPISGHATLYWYQQILGQGPKLLIQFQNNGVVDDSQLPKDRFSAERLKGVDSTLKIQPAKLEDSAVYLCASSLAQSGSYEQYFGPGTRLTVT.

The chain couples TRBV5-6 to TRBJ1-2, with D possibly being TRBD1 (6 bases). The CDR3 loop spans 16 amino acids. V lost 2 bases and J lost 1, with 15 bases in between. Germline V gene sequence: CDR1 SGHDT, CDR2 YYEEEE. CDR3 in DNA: TGTGCCAGCAGCTTTCTCCTGACAGGAGTTAACTATGGCTACACCTTC. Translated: CASSFLLTGVNYGYTF. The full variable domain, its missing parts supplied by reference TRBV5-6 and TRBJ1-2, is DAGVTQSPTHLIKTRGQQVTLRCSPKSGHDTVSWYQQALGQGPQFIFQYYEEEERQRGNFPDRFSGHQFPNYSSELNVNALLLGDSALYLCASSFLLTGVNYGYTFGSGTRLTVV.